This T cell receptor (beta chain) was retrieved from a study of T-cell memory formation after mild COVID-19. A note on this clonotype: Its antigen is unidentified. One end of the junction does not line up with germline, which may come from a read error.

There are 13 residues in the CDR3. Germline V CDR1 and CDR2: SEHNR, FQNEAQ (reference sequence). Findings and limits, study-wide: Pre-infection memory held some responding clones, suggesting pre-existing cross-reactive T cells responded.

TCRdb re-derived calls from the 5' RACE reads in MiXCR, one entry per CDR3 protein. The repertoire includes roughly 80,000 distinct CDR3 sequences, approximately 25% of them detected once, and roughly 40% sits in the top ten. V usage is TRBV7-9 and J usage is TRBJ2-5, with a tentative D call TRBD2 (5 bases). The clonotype comes from a man younger than 35 who had mild COVID-19 (a few samples of this study predate the infection). Cell type and time point are not known. The sequenced sample consisted of PBMCs or a T cell subset sorted from them (not recorded which). CDR3 coding DNA: TGTGCCAGCAGCTTAGCGGGCTGGGAGACCAAGTACTTC. This translates into CASSLAGWETKYF.